This record concerns one T cell receptor beta chain sequence. The sample originates from a study of blood T cell repertoires in COVID-19. As for the study in general: From T cells, B-cell-depleted T cells, or PBMCs came the material, which was cDNA or gDNA.

Method: immunoSEQ multiplex PCR; TCRdb's copy keeps in-frame clones and lacks some. The sample records about 240,000 clones, roughly 82% being singletons. The CDR3 contains 10 residues. Germline values: CDR1 MDHEN, CDR2 SYDVKM. With 8 bases removed from V and 8 bases from J, the gap between germline ends came to 9 bases. This clonotype was sampled from a woman in her 70s with acute or convalescent COVID-19. The gene calls are TRBV28 and TRBJ1-2, with D perhaps matching TRBD1 (5 bases). The specimen sequenced was peripheral blood. DNA for the CDR3: TGTGCCAGCGGGACTCGGGGCTACACCTTC. It translates to CASGTRGYTF.